A selection of T cell receptor beta chains follows, all from one sample in a study of PD-1 blockade in classical Hodgkin lymphoma. Measured with immunoSEQ multiplex PCR; TCRdb has only the in-frame clones, and not every one. The data contain 20,000 or so clones, 75% to 90% of them singletons. The starting material was CD4+ T cells from blood, obtained before the fourth cycle of nivolumab. These receptors were obtained from a human donor with classical Hodgkin lymphoma. The CDR3 runs from the conserved cysteine through the conserved F or W. Fields, in order: D gene, V gene, J gene, clone size, CDR3 DNA, CDR3 protein. A D gene is named only where the DNA matches it firmly. Size tells how often a clone was seen (once, few, many) or the class of an expanded clone, and some rows leave it out.

TRBD1	TRBV6-1	TRBJ2-3	NA	TGTGCCAGCAGTAAAGGGACAGGGGCAGATACGCAGTATTTT	CASSKGTGADTQYF
TRBD2	TRBV18	TRBJ2-1	NA	TGTGCCAGCTCACCATCGACTAGCAGCTACAATGAGCAGTTCTTC	CASSPSTSSYNEQFF
TRBD2	TRBV5-1	TRBJ2-7	NA	TGCGCCAGCAGCTTGGACGGGACTAGCCCCCACGAGCAGTACTTC	CASSLDGTSPHEQYF
NA	TRBV19	TRBJ2-5	NA	TGTGCCAGTAGTATACGTGAGGGTATCTTGGAGACCCAGTACTTC	CASSIREGILETQYF
NA	TRBV14	TRBJ2-2	NA	TGTGCCAGCAGCCAAACTAGGAACACCGGGGAGCTGTTTTTT	CASSQTRNTGELFF
TRBD2	TRBV18	TRBJ2-1	NA	TGTGCCAGCTCACCCCTATCTAGCGGGGTATACAATGAGCAGTTCTTC	CASSPLSSGVYNEQFF
TRBD1	TRBV30	TRBJ2-7	NA	TGTGCCTGGCAGGGGGCCGGCGAGCAGTACTTC	CAWQGAGEQYF
NA	TRBV7-9	TRBJ2-7	NA	TGTGCCAGCAGCCCCAAGGGTGACGAAGCCTACGAGCAGTACTTC	CASSPKGDEAYEQYF
NA	TRBV7-8	TRBJ2-2	NA	TGTGCCAGCAGCCCAAAGACAGGCCTCGGCGCCGGGGAGCTGTTTTTT	CASSPKTGLGAGELFF
NA	TRBV29-1	TRBJ2-7	once	TGCAGCGTTGAATTCACAGGTACTGAGGAGCAGTACTTC	CSVEFTGTEEQYF